This TCR beta chain is drawn from a study of read filtering for tumor transcriptome and immune sequencing. General observations from the study: Correlation between methods rose after single-read clonotypes were removed.

The library was built from about 370 ng RNA with molecular barcoded adaptors for alpha/delta and beta/gamma chains. TCRdb itself ran the reads through MiXCR, one entry per CDR3 protein. The sample records around 30,000 distinct CDR3 sequences, less than 20% being singletons. This clonotype was detected many times. No antigen is known for it. V gave up 5 bases and J gave up 10 bases, with 9 bases separating them. The germline CDR1 and CDR2 sequences are SEHNR and FQNEAQ (reference sequence). The CDR3 runs to 10 residues. This sequence joins TRBV7-9 and TRBJ2-7, with D hard to call. Sequencing used a population of CD138-negative cells sorted from bone marrow. This sequence originates from a donor at least 40 years old with multiple myeloma. CDR3 nucleotide sequence: TGTGCCAGCAGCCCCCTATTTCAGTACTTC. Protein sequence: CASSPLFQYF. The full variable domain, rest sourced from reference TRBV7-9 and TRBJ2-7, is DTGVSQNPRHKITKRGQNVTFRCDPISEHNRLYWYRQTLGQGPEFLTYFQNEAQLEKSRLLSDRFSAERPKGSFSTLEIQRTEQGDSAMYLCASSPLFQYFGPGTRLTVT.